The 22 T cell receptor beta chains below were found in one sample sequenced in a study of cytomegalovirus exposure and HLA in healthy donors. PCR was performed using 60 Vbeta and 13 Jbeta primers. Clones were sequenced by immunoSEQ multiplex PCR, and TCRdb holds only the in-frame ones, with some missing. In all, the sample yields under 100,000 clones. Sequenced: PBMCs. The receptors were gathered from a man aged 25 to 45 in good health and CMV-seronegative.

The rearrangement joins TRBV7-8 to TRBJ2-2; maybe TRBD2 (7 bases). Germline loops: CDR1 SGHVS, CDR2 FQNEAQ. The CDR3 is 15 amino acids. Trimming took 3 bases from V and 6 from J, leaving 14 bases between them. In DNA, the CDR3 is TGTGCCAGCAGCTTGGGGGGGGCCAGATCCGGGGAGCTGTTTTTT. Protein product: CASSLGGARSGELFF.

This sequence joins TRBV7-9 and TRBJ2-3; 8 bases agree with TRBD2. CDR3 length: 16 amino acids. In germline, CDR1 is SEHNR, CDR2 FQNEAQ (reference sequence). V was clipped by 2 bases and J by 7 bases; unmatched bases: 11. The CDR3, as DNA: TGTGCCAGCAGCTTATCCGGGGGGGTAGGAGGAAATACGCAGTATTTT. Amino acid sequence: CASSLSGGVGGNTQYF.

This chain joins TRBV9 and TRBJ2-6, with a tentative D call TRBD2 (5 bases). The germline V and J ends were trimmed by 4 bases and 1 base, with 9 bases remaining between them. The CDR3 contains 15 residues. From germline, CDR1 is SGDLS and CDR2 YYNGEE. DNA of the CDR3: TGTGCCAGCAGCCAGTGGAGGTCTGGGGCCAACGTCCTGACTTTC. Amino acid sequence: CASSQWRSGANVLTF. Looking up the rest from reference TRBV9 and TRBJ2-6 gives the full variable domain: DSGVTQTPKHLITATGQRVTLRCSPRSGDLSVYWYQQSLDQGLQFLIQYYNGEERAKGNILERFSAQQFPDLHSELNLSSLELGDSALYFCASSQWRSGANVLTFGAGSRLTVL.

This chain uses TRBV19 with TRBJ2-7; D is possibly TRBD2 (6 bases). Per the germline V gene, CDR1 is LNHDA and CDR2 is SQIVND (reference sequence). V lost 10 bases, J lost 2 bases, and 21 bases lay in between. This CDR3 comprises 15 residues. This CDR3 reads CATSSLAYDPYEQYF. CDR3 DNA sequence: TGTGCCACCAGCTCCCTAGCGTATGACCCCTACGAGCAGTACTTC.

The J gene is TRBJ1-1, the V gene TRBV5-1; TRBD1 matches at 7 bases. Germline values: CDR1 SGHRS, CDR2 YFSETQ. The CDR3 length is 12 residues. V shed 4 bases, J shed 7 bases, and the junction held 4 bases outside the gene matches. Here the CDR3 reads CASSAGTVEAFF. The CDR3 DNA is TGCGCCAGCAGCGCTGGGACAGTTGAAGCTTTCTTT.

The chain joins TRBV4-3 to TRBJ1-1; D possibly corresponds to TRBD1 (5 bases). Trimming stripped 3 bases from V and 4 bases from J, with 18 bases between. CDR3 length equals 16 residues. Germline loops: CDR1 LGHNA, CDR2 YSLEER. CDR3 in amino acids: CASSQDTLGGGTEAFF. The CDR3, as DNA: TGCGCCAGCAGCCAGGATACTCTTGGGGGAGGCACTGAAGCTTTCTTT.

J is TRBJ2-3 and V is TRBV9; 9 nucleotides match TRBD2. The CDR3 is 15 residues long. The junction had 8 bases not matched to a gene; V was cut back by 4 bases and J by 5 bases. Germline lookup yields CDR1 SGDLS and CDR2 YYNGEE. For the CDR3, the DNA is TGTGCCAGCAGCCCCTCGGGACTAGCAAGAGATACGCAGTATTTT. Its translation: CASSPSGLARDTQYF.

This chain joins TRBV4-3 and TRBJ2-3; TRBD2 is a possible D gene (5 bases). Germline V CDR1 and CDR2: LGHNA, YSLEER. The CDR3 covers 17 residues. The ends were cut back, 0 bases at V and 7 bases at J, with 20 bases in the middle. The CDR3 bases are TGCGCCAGCAGCCAAGATCAGGTTCTAGCCCCTTATAATACGCAGTATTTT. It codes for CASSQDQVLAPYNTQYF.

The chain couples TRBV5-4 to TRBJ1-5, with 7 bases that match TRBD1. The CDR3 contains 16 residues. Germline V CDR1 and CDR2: SGHNT, YYREEE (reference sequence). Trimming at V came to 3 bases and at J to 9 bases, leaving 15 bases not matched to a gene. This chain's CDR3 is CASSSPDRALLRPQHF. The CDR3 DNA is TGTGCCAGCAGCTCCCCCGACAGGGCCCTATTACGGCCCCAGCATTTT.

The chain recombines TRBV18 with TRBJ1-2; D call uncertain. CDR3 size: 15 residues. The V gene's germline CDR1 is KGHSH and CDR2 LQKENI. Trimming shortened V by 8 bases and J by 4 bases, and 20 bases separated the two germline ends. The CDR3: CASTAPGSLRYGYTF. CDR3 DNA: TGTGCCAGCACCGCCCCGGGGAGCTTGCGCTATGGCTACACCTTC.

The genes are TRBV19 and TRBJ2-1, with 15 nucleotides matching TRBD2. Looked up from germline, CDR1 is LNHDA and CDR2 is SQIVND (reference sequence). The CDR3 length is 14 residues. V was clipped by 9 bases and J by 4 bases; unmatched bases: 1. This CDR3 is CASGTSGRYNEQFF. CDR3 DNA: TGTGCCAGCGGGACTAGCGGGAGGTACAATGAGCAGTTCTTC. The full variable domain, with the rest looked up from reference TRBV19 and TRBJ2-1, is DGGITQSPKYLFRKEGQNVTLSCEQNLNHDAMYWYRQDPGQGLRLIYYSQIVNDFQKGDIAEGYSVSREKKESFPLTVTSAQKNPTAFYLCASGTSGRYNEQFFGPGTRLTVL.

The chain links TRBV18 to TRBJ2-7; 14 bases agree with TRBD2. V was clipped by 3 bases and J by 4 bases; unmatched bases: 2. Looked up from germline, CDR1 is KGHSH and CDR2 is LQKENI. This CDR3 has 15 amino acids. CDR3 loop: CASSPGTSGSYEQYF. CDR3 DNA sequence: TGTGCCAGCTCACCTGGGACTAGCGGGAGTTACGAGCAGTACTTC.

This sequence joins TRBV5-5 and TRBJ1-2; D might be TRBD1 (5 bases). In germline, CDR1 is SGHKS, CDR2 YYEKEE (reference sequence). V lost 2 bases to trimming and J lost 5 bases, with 10 bases between them. The length of the CDR3 is 13 residues. CDR3 loop: CASSFAGLYGYTF. The DNA of the CDR3 is TGTGCCAGCAGCTTCGCAGGGCTGTATGGCTACACCTTC.

By frequency, this clone is medium-sized. This chain uses TRBV2 with TRBJ2-1; a possible D gene is TRBD1 (5 bases). Trimming took off 4 bases at V and 4 bases at J, with 14 bases between the two ends. In germline, CDR1 is SNHLY, CDR2 FYNNEI. The CDR3 runs 15 residues. This CDR3 reads CASSGQGGRYNEQFF. The CDR3 coding sequence is TGTGCCAGCAGTGGGCAGGGCGGACGGTACAATGAGCAGTTCTTC.

The CDR3 DNA is TGTGCCAGCAGCGCCCTGGGACAGCCCCGGACCGGGGAGCTGTTTTTT. Residues: CASSALGQPRTGELFF. V is TRBV9 and J is TRBJ2-2, with 7 positions matching TRBD1. The CDR3 totals 16 residues. CDR1 is SGDLS, CDR2 YYNGEE, per germline. The V gene end was trimmed by 3 bases and the J gene end by 5 bases; junction bases not matched to a gene: 10.

J is TRBJ2-7 and V is TRBV5-1, with 7 bases that match TRBD1. V trimming: 4 bases; J trimming: 2 bases; junction bases outside the gene matches: 9. The CDR3 has 15 amino acids. Germline V gene sequence: CDR1 SGHRS, CDR2 YFSETQ. DNA of the CDR3: TGCGCCAGCAGCCGGGACAGTGAAAGGACCTACGAGCAGTACTTC. Translated: CASSRDSERTYEQYF.

The V and J genes are TRBV5-6 and TRBJ2-6; 9 bases align to TRBD2. With 2 bases clipped from V and 0 bases from J, the junction kept 3 bases outside the gene matches. The length of the CDR3 is 17 residues. In germline, CDR1 is SGHDT, CDR2 YYEEEE. CDR3 amino acids: CASSFRAGGSGANVLTF. For the CDR3, the DNA is TGTGCCAGCAGCTTTCGAGCGGGAGGCTCTGGGGCCAACGTCCTGACTTTC.

The CDR3 loop reads CASSFVHRGGELFF. The CDR3 nucleotides are TGCGCCAGCAGCTTTGTCCACAGGGGCGGGGAGCTGTTTTTT. The gene calls are TRBV5-1 and TRBJ2-2, with 7 bases fitting TRBD1. The CDR3 contains 14 residues. J lost 7 bases, V lost 2 bases, and 5 bases had no gene match. CDR1 is SGHRS, CDR2 YFSETQ, per germline.

This chain joins TRBV11-3 and TRBJ2-7; no clear D gene. The germline V and J ends were trimmed by 1 base and 3 bases, with 19 bases remaining between them. The CDR3 runs 17 residues. Germline V gene data show CDR1 as SGHNT and CDR2 as YENEEA. The CDR3 spells CASSLGSSRVRGYEQYF. CDR3 sequence (DNA): TGTGCCAGCAGCTTAGGGTCATCTCGGGTCCGAGGCTACGAGCAGTACTTC.

The V call is TRBV4-2, the J call TRBJ2-5, with 7 bases aligning to TRBD2. The germline CDR1 and CDR2 sequences are LGHNA and YNFKEQ. This CDR3 has 16 residues. Trimming removed 0 bases from V and 2 bases from J; junction bases left unmatched: 6. The CDR3 reads CASSQDAGAGQETQYF. The CDR3 DNA follows: TGTGCCAGCAGCCAAGATGCGGGAGCGGGACAAGAGACCCAGTACTTC.

This chain uses TRBV4-1 with TRBJ1-2; 8 bases agree with TRBD1. The CDR3 is 14 residues long. Germline CDR1 MGHRA, CDR2 YSYEKL. With 1 base clipped from V and 4 bases from J, the junction kept 2 bases outside the gene matches. The CDR3 reads CASSQVGTGYGYTF. Written as DNA, the CDR3 is TGCGCCAGCAGCCAAGTGGGGACAGGCTATGGCTACACCTTC.

The chain couples TRBV4-1 to TRBJ1-5; D is unclear. CDR1 is MGHRA and CDR2 is YSYEKL in the germline V gene. The CDR3 length is 14 residues. V lost 4 bases to trimming and J lost 6 bases, with 13 bases between them. CDR3 region: CASSLLSLSQPQHF. CDR3 DNA: TGCGCCAGCAGCCTCCTTAGCCTCTCTCAGCCCCAGCATTTT.